The 19 T cell receptor beta chains below come from one sample, sequenced in a study of blood T cell repertoires in COVID-19 (dated by TCRdb to 2018 to 2020). Library preparation employed the immunoSEQ multiplex PCR assay. TCRdb stores this immuneACCESS table with in-frame sequences only. Part of the clones is absent; in the studies checked, under half of the shortfall reflects unresolved V genes, and no reason is known for the rest. This sample gives roughly 18,000 clones in total; 70% to 90% of them show up just once. Together, the top ten hold around 60% of the sample. The sample comprised peripheral blood. The receptors stem from a man aged 80 or over with acute or convalescent COVID-19.

The chain employs TRBV24-1 and TRBJ2-1; 7 bases agree with TRBD1. The CDR3 length is 14 residues. Looked up from germline, CDR1 is KGHDR and CDR2 is SFDVKD. With 4 bases clipped from V and 4 bases from J, the junction kept 3 bases outside the gene matches. The CDR3 coding sequence is TGTGCCACCAGTGAGCAGGGGGAATACAATGAGCAGTTCTTC. Its protein is CATSEQGEYNEQFF.

The gene calls are TRBV5-1 and TRBJ1-2; weak D call: TRBD1 (5 bases). Trimming removed 0 bases from V and 3 bases from J, with 12 bases in between. Germline V gene lookup returns CDR1 SGHRS and CDR2 YFSETQ. The CDR3 is 15 residues long. CDR3 in amino acids: CASSLAGAGDYGYTF. In nucleotides, the CDR3 is TGCGCCAGCAGCTTGGCCGGGGCGGGAGACTATGGCTACACCTTC.

This clone showed up just a few times. The junction differs from germline at one of its ends, possibly a read error. The V call is TRBV4-3, the J call TRBJ1-1; no definite D call. This CDR3 has 14 amino acids. The germline CDR1 and CDR2 sequences are LGHNA and YSLEER. CDR3 sequence (DNA): TGCGCCAGCAGCCAAGACTGGTTGAACTCTGAAGCTTTCTTT. Translation gives CASSQDWLNSEAFF.

V usage is TRBV19 and J usage is TRBJ2-2; 9 bases agree with TRBD1. The CDR3 consists of 15 residues. Germline CDR1 is LNHDA and CDR2 is SQIVND (reference sequence). J was trimmed by 4 bases and V by 5 bases; bases with no gene match: 5. CDR3 loop: CASSPGDRATGELFF. DNA of the CDR3: TGTGCCAGTAGTCCAGGGGACAGGGCCACCGGGGAGCTGTTTTTT.

This clone was detected a few times. The rearrangement uses TRBV12-3 or TRBV12-4 and TRBJ1-6, with 11 bases fitting TRBD1. The length of the CDR3 is 13 residues. J lost 9 bases, V lost 8 bases, and 3 bases had no gene match. The CDR3 loop is CASAGTGGSPLHF. The DNA of the CDR3 is TGTGCCAGCGCCGGGACAGGGGGTTCACCCCTCCACTTT.

The rearrangement uses TRBV7-2 and TRBJ1-1; possible D gene TRBD1, 5 bases. The CDR3 is made up of 15 amino acids. Germline V CDR1 and CDR2: SGHTA, FQGNSA. Trimming removed 5 bases at V and 1 base at J, with 14 bases between. In DNA, the CDR3 is TGTGCCAGCAGCCCGGTGGGGGGAGGGAACACTGAAGCTTTCTTT. It translates to CASSPVGGGNTEAFF.

The chain has TRBV9 and TRBJ1-3; 7 bases match TRBD1. Trimming cost V 4 bases and J 5 bases; bases outside gene matches: 9. The germline gives CDR1 SGDLS, CDR2 YYNGEE. The length of the CDR3 is 15 residues. The CDR3 nucleotides read TGTGCCAGCAGCCCTAGAGGGACAGCCAGAAACACCATATATTTT. Protein: CASSPRGTARNTIYF.

This clone occurred a few times. The J gene is TRBJ2-6, the V gene TRBV28; D uncertain. Germline V gene data show CDR1 as MDHEN and CDR2 as SYDVKM. The CDR3 is made up of 14 amino acids. V was pared by 6 bases and J by 1 base, with 7 bases between. CDR3 sequence (DNA): TGTGCCAGCAGAACTCGGTCTGGGGCCAACGTCCTGACTTTC. Translated, it gives CASRTRSGANVLTF.

This clone occurred a few times. The chain is built from TRBV4-1 and TRBJ1-5, with D unclear. The CDR3 is 14 amino acids. Germline V gives CDR1 MGHRA, CDR2 YSYEKL. Between the trimmed V and J ends, which lost 2 bases and 4 bases, there was a span of 9 bases. The CDR3, as DNA: TGCGCCAGCAGCCAACCCCAGAAGAATCAGCCCCAGCATTTT. Its translation: CASSQPQKNQPQHF.

The chain employs TRBV6-5 and TRBJ1-1; D is unclear. The V end was cut by 2 bases, the J end by 1 base, with 5 bases between. The CDR3 is 13 residues long. The germline CDR1 and CDR2 sequences are MNHEY and SVGAGI. This chain's CDR3 is CASSYEWNTEAFF. DNA for the CDR3: TGTGCCAGCAGTTACGAGTGGAACACTGAAGCTTTCTTT.

The gene calls are TRBV5-1 and TRBJ1-2; tentatively, D is TRBD1 (6 bases). Per germline, CDR1 SGHRS and CDR2 YFSETQ. The CDR3 runs 15 residues. The V end was cut by 2 bases, the J end by 4 bases, with 15 bases between. The CDR3 sequence: CASSFTGSSLYGYTF. In DNA, the CDR3 is TGCGCCAGCAGCTTTACAGGGTCCTCCCTCTATGGCTACACCTTC. The variable domain in full, with the rest retrieved from reference TRBV5-1 and TRBJ1-2, is KAGVTQTPRYLIKTRGQQVTLSCSPISGHRSVSWYQQTPGQGLQFLFEYFSETQRNKGNFPGRFSGRQFSNSRSEMNVSTLELGDSALYLCASSFTGSSLYGYTFGSGTRLTVV.

This clone was found a few times. The gene calls are TRBV6-6 and TRBJ1-2; D might be TRBD1 (6 bases). Germline V gives CDR1 MNHNY, CDR2 SVGAGI (reference sequence). The V end was cut by 4 bases, the J end by 5 bases, with 14 bases between. CDR3 size: 14 residues. The DNA for the CDR3 is TGTGCCAGCAGTTTCGAGACAGGCCCTTATGGCTACACCTTC. Translated, it gives CASSFETGPYGYTF.

CDR3 region: CASSYSGGEQYF. DNA of the CDR3: TGTGCCAGCAGTTACAGCGGGGGAGAGCAGTACTTC. V gene TRBV6-6 combines with J gene TRBJ2-7; 8 bases match TRBD2. Trimming at V came to 2 bases and at J to 7 bases, leaving 1 base not matched to a gene. CDR1 and CDR2 from the germline V gene are MNHNY and SVGAGI (reference sequence). There are 12 residues in the CDR3.

V gene TRBV19 combines with J gene TRBJ1-1; perhaps TRBD1 as D (6 bases). CDR3 size: 11 residues. V lost 5 bases and J 8 bases, leaving 9 bases between the germline ends. The V gene's germline CDR1 is LNHDA and CDR2 SQIVND (reference sequence). The CDR3 spells CASSPGQEAFF. CDR3 bases: TGTGCCAGTAGTCCTGGACAGGAAGCTTTCTTT.

This clone was counted once. V gene TRBV7-9 combines with J gene TRBJ1-6; TRBD1 matches at 7 bases. The CDR3 is 15 residues long. Germline CDR1 is SEHNR and CDR2 is FQNEAQ (reference sequence). After removal of 5 bases from V and 7 bases from J, the junction contained 8 bases not matched to a gene. The CDR3 DNA follows: TGTGCCAGCAGCCCAGGACAGGCCATCAATTCACCCCTCCACTTT. Protein product: CASSPGQAINSPLHF.

This clone was observed a few times. The chain couples TRBV10-3 to TRBJ2-3, with 8 nucleotides matching TRBD1. The V gene's germline CDR1 is ENHRY and CDR2 SYGVKD. The CDR3 is 14 residues long. V dropped 7 bases and J dropped 0; count of bases not matched to a gene: 3. Here the CDR3 reads CAIKGDRSTDTQYF. CDR3 DNA sequence: TGTGCCATCAAGGGGGACAGGAGCACAGATACGCAGTATTTT.

This rearrangement joins TRBV5-1 to TRBJ2-5; TRBD1 matches 10 bases. V gave up 4 bases and J gave up 5 bases; unmatched junction bases: 5. CDR3 length: 14 residues. Germline V gives CDR1 SGHRS, CDR2 YFSETQ. The CDR3 DNA is TGCGCCAGCAGCCCCGACAGGGGGCATGAGACCCAGTACTTC. Encoded protein: CASSPDRGHETQYF.

The rearrangement joins TRBV15 to TRBJ2-7; 12 bases agree with TRBD1. Losses at the gene ends were 6 bases for V and 3 bases for J; bases not matched to a gene: 6. Germline lookup yields CDR1 LNHNV and CDR2 YYDKDF (reference sequence). The CDR3 length is 15 residues. CDR3 bases: TGTGCCACCAGAAGCGGGACAGGGGGCTTCTACGAGCAGTACTTC. Its translation is CATRSGTGGFYEQYF. Full variable domain (missing parts from reference TRBV15 and TRBJ2-7): DAMVIQNPRYQVTQFGKPVTLSCSQTLNHNVMYWYQQKSSQAPKLLFHYYDKDFNNEADTPDNFQSRRPNTSFCFLDIRSPGLGDTAMYLCATRSGTGGFYEQYFGPGTRLTVT.

This clone was seen a handful of times. The genes are TRBV7-6 and TRBJ1-6, with D possibly being TRBD1 (5 bases). Germline lookup yields CDR1 SGHVS and CDR2 FNYEAQ. The CDR3 has 15 amino acids. The V end lost 5 bases, the J end lost 4 bases, and 12 bases lay between the germline ends. CDR3 in DNA: TGTGCCAGCAGCCCAGCGCAGGGTTATAATTCACCCCTCCACTTT. This encodes CASSPAQGYNSPLHF. Complete variable domain (other parts from reference TRBV7-6 and TRBJ1-6): GAGVSQSPRYKVTKRGQDVALRCDPISGHVSLYWYRQALGQGPEFLTYFNYEAQQDKSGLPNDRFSAERPEGSISTLTIQRTEQRDSAMYRCASSPAQGYNSPLHFGNGTRLTVT.